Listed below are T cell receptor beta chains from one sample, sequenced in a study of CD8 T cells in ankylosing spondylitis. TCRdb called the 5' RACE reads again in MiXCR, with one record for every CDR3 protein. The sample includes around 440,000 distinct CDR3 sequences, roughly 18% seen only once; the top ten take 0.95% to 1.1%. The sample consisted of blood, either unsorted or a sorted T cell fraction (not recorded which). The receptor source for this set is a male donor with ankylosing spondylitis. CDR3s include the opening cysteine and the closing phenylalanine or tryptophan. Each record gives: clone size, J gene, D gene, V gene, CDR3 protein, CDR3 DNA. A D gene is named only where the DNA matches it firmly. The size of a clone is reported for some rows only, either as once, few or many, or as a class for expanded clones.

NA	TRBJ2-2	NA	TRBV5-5	CASSLEVGELFF	TGTGCCAGCAGCTTGGAAGTTGGGGAGCTGTTTTTT
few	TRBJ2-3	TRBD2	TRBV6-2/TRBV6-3	CASTPAGRGGPDTQYF	TGTGCCAGCACGCCGGCAGGACGGGGGGGGCCAGATACGCAGTATTTT
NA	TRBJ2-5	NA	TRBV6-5	CASSYGVLEETQYF	TGTGCCAGCAGTTACGGGGTACTAGAGGAGACCCAGTACTTC
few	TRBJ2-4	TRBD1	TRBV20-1	CSARPTGQGVKNIQYF	TGCAGTGCTAGACCCACGGGACAGGGGGTGAAAAACATTCAGTACTTC
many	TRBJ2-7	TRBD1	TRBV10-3	CAISVTGHVYEQYF	TGTGCCATCAGTGTGACAGGGCATGTCTACGAGCAGTACTTC
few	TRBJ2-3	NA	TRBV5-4	CASSLVSPGDTQYF	TGTGCCAGCAGCTTGGTGAGTCCCGGAGATACGCAGTATTTT
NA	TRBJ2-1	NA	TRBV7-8	CASSFWAEQFF	TGTGCCAGCAGCTTCTGGGCTGAGCAGTTCTTC
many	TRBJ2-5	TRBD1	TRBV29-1	CSVRQGLETQYF	TGCAGCGTTCGACAGGGTCTGGAGACCCAGTACTTC
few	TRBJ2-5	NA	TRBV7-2	CASCLYREESQYF	TGTGCCAGCTGCCTTTACAGGGAAGAGAGCCAGTACTTC
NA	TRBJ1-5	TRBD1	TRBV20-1	CSAPGQAGNQPQHF	TGCAGTGCCCCGGGACAGGCAGGCAATCAGCCCCAGCATTTT
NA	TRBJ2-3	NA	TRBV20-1	CSAALADTQYF	TGCAGTGCTGCACTGGCAGATACGCAGTATTTT
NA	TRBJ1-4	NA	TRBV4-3	CASSPRDDNEKLFF	TGCGCCAGCAGCCCCCGGGACGACAATGAAAAACTGTTTTTT
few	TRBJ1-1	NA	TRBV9	CASSVGPPDGAFF	TGTGCCAGCAGCGTAGGGCCCCCGGACGGAGCTTTCTTT